One sample yielded the 20 T cell receptor beta chains listed below, sequenced in a study of regulatory T cells in long-lasting Graves disease. Through Arm-PCR of CDR3 regions and iRepertoire HTBI primers, TCR beta libraries were built. A single record per CDR3 protein comes from TCRdb applying MiXCR to the multiplex PCR reads. Of roughly 500,000 distinct CDR3 sequences in the sample, about 22% were seen once. Sample time point: persistent/refractory GD, antithyroid drugs over 5 years with positive TRAb. PBMC RNA served as the TCR library source. The sequences come from peripheral blood mononuclear cells (PBMCs), collected when the disease was refractory, from a patient treated with antithyroid drugs. Receptor source: a female donor with Graves disease.

This clonotype appeared many times. The genes are TRBV12-3 or TRBV12-4 and TRBJ2-2, with 7 bases identical to TRBD2. With 0 bases clipped from V and 6 bases from J, the junction kept 7 bases outside the gene matches. The CDR3 is 16 residues long. The CDR3 spells CASSLALRAGAGELFF. As DNA, the CDR3 is TGTGCCAGCAGTTTAGCGCTAAGGGCGGGGGCCGGGGAGCTGTTTTTT.

This clonotype was recorded only once. The chain combines TRBV7-9 with TRBJ1-2; TRBD1 is a possible D gene (5 bases). Deletions cut 5 bases from V and 10 bases from J, with 17 bases between. Germline CDR1 reads SEHNR; CDR2 reads FQNEAQ (reference sequence). The CDR3 totals 13 residues. The CDR3 region is CASSHRDGGFYTF. The CDR3 DNA sequence: TGTGCCAGCAGCCACCGGGACGGAGGGTTCTACACCTTC.

This clonotype occurred many times. The rearrangement uses TRBV20-1 and TRBJ1-5; no reliable D call. Germline CDR1 is DFQATT and CDR2 is SNEGSKA (reference sequence). V lost 2 bases and J 4 bases, leaving 6 bases between the germline ends. This CDR3 is 12 amino acids long. The CDR3 loop reads CSARRENQPQHF. The CDR3, as DNA: TGCAGTGCTAGAAGGGAGAATCAGCCCCAGCATTTT.

This clonotype was seen many times. The chain uses TRBV28 and TRBJ2-7, with 11 bases lining up with TRBD1. The CDR3 loop spans 14 amino acids. Trimming took 7 bases from V and 0 from J; bases not matched to a gene: 2. The V gene's germline CDR1 is MDHEN and CDR2 SYDVKM. Written as DNA, the CDR3 is TGTGCCAGCACGGGGACAGGGGGCTCCTACGAGCAGTACTTC. Its protein is CASTGTGGSYEQYF. The variable domain in full, with the rest retrieved from reference TRBV28 and TRBJ2-7, is DVKVTQSSRYLVKRTGEKVFLECVQDMDHENMFWYRQDPGLGLRLIYFSYDVKMKEKGDIPEGYSVSREKKERFSLILESASTNQTSMYLCASTGTGGSYEQYFGPGTRLTVT.

The chain carries TRBV6-5 and TRBJ1-2; D not certain. The V gene lost 0 bases and the J gene lost 0 bases, with 11 bases spanning the gap. Germline values: CDR1 MNHEY, CDR2 SVGAGI. CDR3 size: 16 residues. CDR3 sequence reads: CASSYSSLESNYGYTF. In DNA, the CDR3 is TGTGCCAGCAGTTACTCTTCCCTCGAGTCTAACTATGGCTACACCTTC.

This chain uses TRBV4-1 with TRBJ2-7, with D unclear. This CDR3 comprises 15 residues. V dropped 2 bases and J dropped 4 bases, with 15 bases sitting between them. CDR1 and CDR2 from the germline V gene are MGHRA and YSYEKL. The CDR3 DNA is TGCGCCAGCAGCCAATTAGGCAATGTAATATACGAGCAGTACTTC. Encoded protein: CASSQLGNVIYEQYF.

Concerning this clonotype itself: A clone one base away is much larger, so this may be a read error. V usage is TRBV7-8 and J usage is TRBJ1-6; D remains unclear. The germline CDR1 and CDR2 sequences are SGHVS and FQNEAQ. The CDR3 has 14 amino acids. The CDR3 DNA reads as TGTGCCGGCAGCTTATCACGGTTGAATTCACCCCTCCACTTT. Amino acids: CAGSLSRLNSPLHF.

V usage is TRBV6-2 or TRBV6-3 and J usage is TRBJ2-3; 7 bases match TRBD2. V lost 6 bases and J lost 4; bases outside the gene matches: 4. The CDR3 sequence is 13 residues long. Per germline, CDR1 MNHEY and CDR2 SVGEGT. This chain's CDR3 is CASRGLVADTQYF. The CDR3 nucleotides read TGTGCCAGCAGAGGACTAGTGGCAGATACGCAGTATTTT.

The rearrangement uses TRBV5-4 and TRBJ2-5; weak D call: TRBD2 (5 bases). Trimming removed 8 bases from V and 5 bases from J, with 19 bases in between. This CDR3 spans 14 amino acids. The germline V gene encodes CDR1 SGHNT and CDR2 YYREEE (reference sequence). The CDR3 loop reads CASHQREKGETQYF. DNA for the CDR3: TGTGCCAGTCATCAACGGGAAAAAGGGGAGACCCAGTACTTC.

In its sample, this clonotype was seen once. The J gene is TRBJ1-6, the V gene TRBV5-6; TRBD1 is a possible D gene (6 bases). Germline lookup yields CDR1 SGHDT and CDR2 YYEEEE. V lost 4 bases to trimming and J lost 7 bases, with 21 bases between them. CDR3 length equals 17 residues. The CDR3 protein is CASSLAMGALLNSPLHF. As DNA, the CDR3 is TGTGCCAGCAGCCTGGCAATGGGGGCCCTCCTAAATTCACCCCTCCACTTT.

This clonotype was seen ten or more times. The gene calls are TRBV28 and TRBJ2-5; 7 bases map to TRBD1. V lost 2 bases and J lost 2; bases outside the gene matches: 8. Germline V lookup: CDR1 MDHEN, CDR2 SYDVKM. The CDR3 is made up of 16 amino acids. CDR3 amino acids: CASSLRQGTPQETQYF. CDR3 nucleotide sequence: TGTGCCAGCAGTTTACGACAGGGTACACCTCAAGAGACCCAGTACTTC.

This clonotype was counted only a few times. This may be a read error: a much more frequent sequence differs by one nucleotide. This rearrangement joins TRBV7-9 to TRBJ1-1, with TRBD1 matching 7 bases. V was clipped by 5 bases and J by 3 bases; unmatched bases: 3. This CDR3 comprises 13 residues. CDR1 SEHNR and CDR2 FQNEAQ come from the germline V gene (reference sequence). CDR3 nucleotide sequence: TGTGCCAGCAGCATTACAGGGGACACTGAAGCTTTCTTT. This gives the protein CASSITGDTEAFF.

This clonotype was seen ten or more times. The chain links TRBV28 to TRBJ2-7; weak D call: TRBD2 (5 bases). This CDR3 spans 13 amino acids. The V and J ends lost 6 bases and 7 bases respectively, with 16 bases between them. Germline V CDR1 and CDR2: MDHEN, SYDVKM. CDR3 bases: TGTGCCAGCAGCCGAGCCGGGGTTAAGGAGCAGTACTTC. Its protein product is CASSRAGVKEQYF.

The J gene is TRBJ2-5, the V gene TRBV24-1; D uncertain. V dropped 3 bases and J dropped 1 base, with 11 bases sitting between them. The CDR3 is 15 residues long. From germline, CDR1 is KGHDR and CDR2 SFDVKD. CDR3 DNA: TGTGCCACCAGTGATGCCCCAGGATTCCAAGAGACCCAGTACTTC. Its translation: CATSDAPGFQETQYF.

This clonotype turned up a few times. This chain uses TRBV20-1 with TRBJ2-7; D ambiguous. V was shortened by 3 bases and J by 2 bases, with 11 bases between the two germline ends. CDR3 length: 13 residues. Germline V gene data show CDR1 as DFQATT and CDR2 as SNEGSKA (reference sequence). In DNA, the CDR3 is TGCAGTGCTAGTCGGCAGAACACCTACGAGCAGTACTTC. Translation gives CSASRQNTYEQYF.

As regards this clonotype: A much larger clone differs from this one at a single base, so this may be a read error. The chain uses TRBV7-9 and TRBJ2-5; 11 nucleotides agree with TRBD2. This CDR3 comprises 15 residues. The germline gives CDR1 SEHNR, CDR2 FQNEAQ (reference sequence). CDR3 DNA sequence: TGTGCCTGCAGCTTCACTAGCGGGGGACAGGAGACCCAGTACTTC. Translated, it gives CACSFTSGGQETQYF.

This clonotype was seen many times. The chain has TRBV13 and TRBJ2-5, with 8 bases identical to TRBD1. Germline CDR1 PRHDT, CDR2 FYEKMQ (reference sequence). Unmatched junction bases numbered 5, after V lost 7 bases and J lost 1 base. CDR3 length: 14 residues. The CDR3 bases are TGTGCCAGCAAGGTCAGGGGGCTCCAAGAGACCCAGTACTTC. It encodes CASKVRGLQETQYF.

This clonotype was seen at least ten times. This chain uses TRBV28 with TRBJ1-1, with D possibly matching TRBD1 (5 bases). The ends were cut back, 6 bases at V and 1 base at J, with 15 bases in the middle. This CDR3 is built from 15 residues. Germline CDR1 reads MDHEN; CDR2 reads SYDVKM. The CDR3 coding sequence is TGTGCCAGCAGACCTGGGGGGATCGGGAACACTGAAGCTTTCTTT. Amino acids: CASRPGGIGNTEAFF.

Ten or more counts support this clonotype. The chain is built from TRBV19 and TRBJ1-1; perhaps TRBD1 as D (6 bases). Germline V gene lookup returns CDR1 LNHDA and CDR2 SQIVND (reference sequence). Trimming took off 7 bases at V and 2 bases at J, with 17 bases between the two ends. The CDR3 has 15 residues. Here the CDR3 DNA reads TGTGCCAGTACGACAGGAGCTCCTGGAAACACTGAAGCTTTCTTT. It yields the protein CASTTGAPGNTEAFF.

The V gene is TRBV9, the J gene TRBJ2-7; tentatively, D is TRBD2 (5 bases). Germline CDR1 and CDR2: SGDLS and YYNGEE. There are 13 residues in the CDR3. With 3 bases removed from V and 3 bases from J, the gap between germline ends came to 10 bases. CDR3 in amino acids: CASSGASNYEQYF. The CDR3, as DNA: TGTGCCAGCAGCGGGGCTAGCAACTACGAGCAGTACTTC.